Sequencing of this T cell receptor beta chain was carried out in a study of CD8+CD57+ T cells in acquired aplastic anemia. CDR3 and TCR beta VDJ profiling relied on genomic DNA as the template. TCRdb independently ran MiXCR on the reads; one entry per CDR3 protein. This sample has 200,000 to 250,000 distinct CDR3 sequences, with around 32% found just once. The germline CDR1 and CDR2 sequences are MNHEY and SMNVEV (reference sequence). This CDR3 has 13 amino acids. Between the trimmed V and J ends, which lost 6 bases and 3 bases, there was a span of 12 bases. This sequence was found in a human donor in good health, serving as a control. The sequenced material came from sorted CD4+, CD8+, or CD8+CD57+ T cells (not recorded which) from PBMCs. The V call is TRBV27, the J call TRBJ2-7, with D possibly being TRBD1 (5 bases). CDR3 coding DNA: TGTGCCAGCAGCCCTACAGGCGGCTACGAGCAGTACTTC. Amino acid sequence: CASSPTGGYEQYF.